The next 11 T cell receptor beta chains were all read from a single sample in a study of T cells in Graves' hyperthyroidism and ophthalmopathy. TCR beta CDR3 region amplification was performed from RNA transcripts. TCR CDR3 underwent first-round RT-PCR with the HTBI primer set. MiXCR, applied by TCRdb to the multiplex PCR reads, yields one record per CDR3 protein. The sample gives some 340,000 distinct CDR3 sequences, roughly 13% of which show up once; roughly 35% is in the top ten. Sample: blood. The receptors here all came from a woman in her thirties or forties with Graves' ophthalmopathy.

There are a few counts of this clonotype. The chain is built from TRBV20-1 and TRBJ2-6, with D possibly matching TRBD2 (6 bases). With 3 bases removed from V and 1 base from J, the gap between germline ends came to 13 bases. This CDR3 is 16 amino acids long. CDR1 and CDR2 from the germline V gene are DFQATT and SNEGSKA (reference sequence). The CDR3 sequence is CSASRSGRSGANVLTF. In DNA, the CDR3 is TGCAGTGCTAGTCGTTCAGGGAGGTCTGGGGCCAACGTCCTGACTTTC.

This clonotype has a count of ten or more. The chain couples TRBV11-2 to TRBJ2-3; TRBD1 aligns across 8 bases. Germline CDR1 and CDR2: SGHAT and FQNNGV. The V segment lost 3 bases and the J segment 2 bases; nucleotides outside the gene matches: 4. The CDR3 extends over 15 amino acids. Written as DNA, the CDR3 is TGTGCCAGCAGCTTTGTGGGACAGGACACAGATACGCAGTATTTT. This sequence encodes CASSFVGQDTDTQYF. Supplemented by reference TRBV11-2 and TRBJ2-3, the full variable domain reads EAGVAQSPRYKIIEKRQSVAFWCNPISGHATLYWYQQILGQGPKLLIQFQNNGVVDDSQLPKDRFSAERLKGVDSTLKIQPAKLEDSAVYLCASSFVGQDTDTQYFGPGTRLTVL.

This clonotype was recorded at least ten times. In nucleotides, the CDR3 is TGCAGTGCTAGAGATATGACAGGCAATCAGCCCCAGCATTTT. As protein: CSARDMTGNQPQHF. This chain links TRBV20-1 with TRBJ1-5, with D possibly matching TRBD1 (5 bases). The CDR3 extends over 14 amino acids. The V gene lost 0 bases and the J gene lost 2 bases, with 8 bases spanning the gap. Germline values: CDR1 DFQATT, CDR2 SNEGSKA (reference sequence).

This clonotype showed up many times. The rearrangement joins TRBV27 to TRBJ2-1, with TRBD2 matching over 12 bases. Trimming cost V 9 bases and J 5 bases; bases outside gene matches: 2. The CDR3 is 13 amino acids. Germline V gene sequence: CDR1 MNHEY, CDR2 SMNVEV (reference sequence). The CDR3 region has the DNA TGTGCCAGTGGACTAGCGGGGAACAATGAGCAGTTCTTC. Translated: CASGLAGNNEQFF.

CDR3 sequence (DNA): TGCGCCAGCAGCTTGATCGCGGGGGACACCGGGGAGCTGTTTTTT. Protein sequence: CASSLIAGDTGELFF. The V call is TRBV5-1, the J call TRBJ2-2, with 7 nucleotides matching TRBD2. This CDR3 has 15 residues. The ends lost 1 base at V and 3 bases at J; junction bases unmatched: 3. The germline CDR1 and CDR2 sequences are SGHRS and YFSETQ.

This clonotype has only a few counts. J is TRBJ2-7 and V is TRBV6-5, with a weak D call TRBD2 (7 bases). Germline V gene lookup returns CDR1 MNHEY and CDR2 SVGAGI. V dropped 3 bases and J dropped 7 bases, with 22 bases sitting between them. The CDR3 sequence is 16 residues long. Here the CDR3 reads CASSYNAGATLGEQYF. The CDR3 region has the DNA TGTGCCAGCAGTTATAATGCGGGGGCCACCCTAGGTGAGCAGTACTTC.

At least ten counts were recorded for this clonotype. CDR3 loop: CSARGFVTSGKAYNEQFF. CDR3 nucleotide sequence: TGCAGTGCTAGAGGTTTTGTGACTAGCGGGAAGGCCTACAATGAGCAGTTCTTC. The chain has TRBV20-1 and TRBJ2-1, with 11 nucleotides matching TRBD2. V was pared by 1 base and J by 2 bases, with 10 bases of the junction left unmatched. Germline V gene lookup returns CDR1 DFQATT and CDR2 SNEGSKA (reference sequence). The CDR3 is 18 residues long.

This clonotype was counted ten times or more. The chain links TRBV15 to TRBJ2-1; TRBD2 matches 10 bases. The germline CDR1 and CDR2 sequences are LNHNV and YYDKDF (reference sequence). The trim removed 5 bases at V and 5 bases at J, leaving 6 bases unmatched. The CDR3 length is 15 residues. Here the CDR3 reads CATSRGLARNNEQFF. The CDR3 DNA reads as TGTGCCACCAGCCGGGGACTAGCGCGTAACAATGAGCAGTTCTTC.

Only a few counts were recorded for this clonotype. The CDR3 region has the DNA TGTGCCAGCAGCTTGGCAGGTGGAACGGCTTTCTTT. Residues: CASSLAGGTAFF. The rearrangement joins TRBV7-9 to TRBJ1-1; D gene ambiguous. Trimming removed 3 bases at V and 11 bases at J, with 13 bases between. The CDR3 has 12 amino acids. From germline, CDR1 is SEHNR and CDR2 FQNEAQ (reference sequence). The full variable domain, in which reference TRBV7-9 and TRBJ1-1 provide the parts outside the CDR3, is DTGVSQNPRHKITKRGQNVTFRCDPISEHNRLYWYRQTLGQGPEFLTYFQNEAQLEKSRLLSDRFSAERPKGSFSTLEIQRTEQGDSAMYLCASSLAGGTAFFGQGTRLTVV.

Ten or more counts support this clonotype. The rearrangement links TRBV7-8 to TRBJ1-6, with D possibly being TRBD1 (5 bases). The CDR3 length is 13 residues. V dropped 6 bases and J dropped 5 bases, with 8 bases sitting between them. Germline loops: CDR1 SGHVS, CDR2 FQNEAQ. This CDR3 is CASRRQNNSPLHF. CDR3 sequence (DNA): TGTGCCAGCAGGAGACAGAATAATTCACCCCTCCACTTT.

The J gene is TRBJ2-4, the V gene TRBV28; tentative D call: TRBD2 (5 bases). With 4 bases removed from V and 3 bases from J, the gap between germline ends came to 13 bases. Per the germline V gene, CDR1 is MDHEN and CDR2 is SYDVKM. This CDR3 region has 15 residues. In nucleotides, the CDR3 is TGTGCCAGCAGTTCCCGGCAGGCGGGCAAAAACATTCAGTACTTC. This sequence encodes CASSSRQAGKNIQYF.